This entry describes one TCR beta chain. What it binds is not known. This sample was taken from a study of T cell repertoires in cytomegalovirus infection. About the research overall: Public TCR beta signatures indicated both CMV infection and matching HLA type. Study-level findings and limits: Clonotype analysis showed dominance of the ex vivo response by HLA-C-restricted CMV-specific TCR beta clonotypes. Frequencies of public TCR beta families were cumulated, and this identified carriers of CMV plus the relevant HLA.

TCRdb ran MiXCR on the reads and lists one entry per CDR3 protein. The table records about 450,000 distinct CDR3 sequences, about 33% of them present only once. The V end was cut by 3 bases, the J end by 5 bases, with 20 bases between. Germline values: CDR1 SEHNR, CDR2 FQNEAQ (reference sequence). This CDR3 has 16 amino acids. The V call is TRBV7-9, the J call TRBJ2-7; a possible D gene is TRBD2 (5 bases). This receptor was obtained from a human donor in good health (CMV status not recorded). Some clones in this sample may be carry-over from other donors' samples. Sequenced sample: PBMCs. The DNA for the CDR3 is TGTGCCAGCAGCTTCGCGACGGGGAAGTTTCCCGACGAGCAGTACTTC. Translating gives CASSFATGKFPDEQYF.